One sample yielded the 31 T cell receptor beta chains listed below, sequenced in a study of blood T cell repertoires in COVID-19. Produced via immunoSEQ multiplex PCR; TCRdb's table is partial and in-frame only. The sample lists approximately 68,000 clones; roughly 82% were seen once. Sequencing was done on a sample of peripheral blood. The receptors were sampled from a man older than 75 with active COVID-19.

This clone was counted ten times or more. The J gene is TRBJ1-6, the V gene TRBV2; D is unclear. The CDR3 has 16 amino acids. CDR1 SNHLY and CDR2 FYNNEI come from the germline V gene. Trimming removed 2 bases at V and 7 bases at J, with 15 bases between. The CDR3: CASSERWSFGNSPLHF. CDR3 coding DNA: TGTGCCAGCAGTGAAAGGTGGAGCTTCGGGAATTCACCCCTCCACTTT.

The gene calls are TRBV2 and TRBJ1-6, with 7 bases lining up with TRBD1. The J segment lost 8 bases and the V segment lost 6 bases, leaving 7 bases of the junction unmatched. This CDR3 spans 14 amino acids. Germline V gene sequence: CDR1 SNHLY, CDR2 FYNNEI. The CDR3: CASSLQGRYSPLHF. For the CDR3, the DNA is TGTGCCAGCAGCCTACAGGGGAGGTATTCACCCCTCCACTTT.

This chain's CDR3 is CASSLPQGNYGYTF. In DNA, the CDR3 is TGTGCCAGCTCGTTGCCGCAGGGCAACTATGGCTACACCTTC. The rearrangement uses TRBV6-5 and TRBJ1-2; D might be TRBD1 (5 bases). The CDR3 sequence is 14 residues long. Germline V lookup: CDR1 MNHEY, CDR2 SVGAGI. Between the trimmed V and J ends, which lost 8 bases and 2 bases, there was a span of 15 bases.

Details on this clone: The junction shows a germline mismatch at one end, possibly a read error. This chain uses TRBV3-1 (or the pseudogene TRBV3-2) with TRBJ2-7; a weak D match, TRBD2 (7 bases). Germline V gene sequence: CDR1 LGHDT, CDR2 YNNKEL (reference sequence). The CDR3 has 16 amino acids. Here the CDR3 DNA reads TGTGCCAGCAGCCAAGGTGGGGGGGCTCTGGTTTACGGGCAGTACTTC. Translated: CASSQGGGALVYGQYF.

This chain connects TRBV19 to TRBJ2-3; 12 bases are a match to TRBD1. V was pared by 3 bases and J by 6 bases, with 13 bases of the junction left unmatched. The length of the CDR3 is 18 residues. CDR1 is LNHDA and CDR2 is SQIVND in the germline V gene (reference sequence). In DNA, the CDR3 is TGTGCCAGTAGTATCCTTTCCTCTTCGGGGACAGGGGGCGATACGCAGTATTTT. This encodes CASSILSSSGTGGDTQYF.

The rearrangement uses TRBV7-2 and TRBJ1-6; D call uncertain. V lost 2 bases to trimming and J lost 10 bases, with 12 bases between them. The V gene's germline CDR1 is SGHTA and CDR2 FQGNSA. This CDR3 contains 14 residues. CDR3 bases: TGTGCCAGCAGCTTAAGCAGAGGAGAGTCACCCCTCCACTTT. It is translated as CASSLSRGESPLHF.

This clone was seen only once. This chain links TRBV3-1 (or the pseudogene TRBV3-2) with TRBJ1-3, with D tentatively TRBD1 (6 bases). The CDR3 has 18 amino acids. Trimming shortened V by 4 bases and J by 0 bases, and 19 bases separated the two germline ends. Germline lookup yields CDR1 LGHDT and CDR2 YNNKEL (reference sequence). The CDR3 spells CASSPKKAGVNSGNTIYF. The CDR3 DNA reads TGTGCCAGCAGCCCCAAAAAGGCAGGGGTGAACTCTGGAAACACCATATATTTT.

This clone has only one observation. The V and J genes are TRBV6-6 and TRBJ2-1, with 7 nucleotides matching TRBD1. CDR1 MNHNY and CDR2 SVGAGI come from the germline V gene (reference sequence). This CDR3 is 15 amino acids long. Germline trimming cut 4 bases from V and 7 bases from J; bases unmatched to any gene: 10. CDR3: CASSFIRGSGNEQFF. For the CDR3, the DNA is TGTGCCAGCAGTTTCATCAGGGGGAGTGGAAATGAGCAGTTCTTC.

The chain has TRBV12-2 and TRBJ2-3; the listed D gene, TRBD2, was not tested against the DNA. TRBV12-2 is a pseudogene. This CDR3 has 15 amino acids. The CDR3 nucleotides are TGTGCAAGTCGCGTAAAGTGGGACTGCAAGGATACGCAGTATTTT. Translating gives CASRVKWDCKDTQYF.

The genes are TRBV7-3 and TRBJ2-5, with D possibly being TRBD1 (6 bases). Germline CDR1 reads SGHTA; CDR2 reads FQGTGA. The V and J ends lost 5 bases and 7 bases respectively, with 17 bases between them. The CDR3 spans 14 residues. For the CDR3, the DNA is TGTGCCAGCAGCCCCGGTTGGGACAAAGGGACCCAGTACTTC. This gives the protein CASSPGWDKGTQYF.

The V gene is TRBV7-6, the J gene TRBJ2-2; D gene ambiguous. Germline CDR1 and CDR2: SGHVS and FNYEAQ. Trimming shortened V by 1 base and J by 3 bases, and 12 bases separated the two germline ends. CDR3 length: 16 amino acids. The CDR3 nucleotides are TGTGCCAGCAGCTTAGGCAGCAGGCGCTACACCGGGGAGCTGTTTTTT. Protein: CASSLGSRRYTGELFF.

CDR3 loop: CASSPMTGGIDQETQYF. The CDR3, as DNA: TGTGCCAGCTCACCAATGACAGGGGGCATCGACCAAGAGACCCAGTACTTC. This chain links TRBV18 with TRBJ2-5; 10 bases match TRBD1. The junction had 6 bases not matched to a gene; V was cut back by 2 bases and J by 0 bases. Per the germline V gene, CDR1 is KGHSH and CDR2 is LQKENI. The CDR3 length is 17 residues.

This clone was counted a few times. V and J are TRBV28 and TRBJ1-6, with D possibly matching TRBD1 (6 bases). Germline V gene sequence: CDR1 MDHEN, CDR2 SYDVKM. V was trimmed by 5 bases and J by 12 bases, leaving 17 bases between them. The CDR3 has 14 residues. CDR3 in amino acids: CASSGGVTGGPLHF. DNA of the CDR3: TGTGCCAGCAGTGGTGGGGTGACAGGTGGACCCCTCCACTTT.

V usage is TRBV10-2 and J usage is TRBJ2-4, with a weak D call TRBD1 (5 bases). This CDR3 comprises 12 residues. Germline V gives CDR1 WSHSY, CDR2 SAAADI. The V end was cut by 5 bases, the J end by 6 bases, with 8 bases between. The CDR3 region is CASSMTANIQYF. The DNA of the CDR3 is TGCGCCAGCAGTATGACAGCAAACATTCAGTACTTC.

The CDR3 sequence is CSVGQGGNTIYF. The CDR3 bases are TGCAGCGTTGGCCAGGGAGGAAACACCATATATTTT. The chain has TRBV29-1 and TRBJ1-3, with a possible D match to TRBD1 (5 bases). This CDR3 has 12 amino acids. Germline assignment: CDR1 SQVTM and CDR2 ANQGSEA. With 4 bases removed from V and 4 bases from J, the gap between germline ends came to 8 bases.

The chain couples TRBV19 to TRBJ2-3, with 7 bases that match TRBD1. J lost 2 bases, V lost 5 bases, and 7 bases had no gene match. Germline assignment: CDR1 LNHDA and CDR2 SQIVND (reference sequence). This CDR3 has 15 amino acids. The CDR3, as DNA: TGTGCCAGTAGTGAGGGACAGCTCTTCACAGATACGCAGTATTTT. Protein: CASSEGQLFTDTQYF.

The rearrangement links TRBV19 to TRBJ1-2; no definite D call. The CDR3 length is 13 residues. Trimming left V 8 bases short and J 8 bases short, with 18 bases between. The germline CDR1 and CDR2 sequences are LNHDA and SQIVND (reference sequence). The CDR3 loop is CASELPGGIGYTF. The CDR3, as DNA: TGTGCCAGTGAACTACCTGGCGGGATAGGCTACACCTTC.

The rearrangement links TRBV29-1 to TRBJ1-1; 7 bases fit TRBD1. Looked up from germline, CDR1 is SQVTM and CDR2 is ANQGSEA. CDR3 length: 12 residues. V was clipped by 5 bases and J by 6 bases; unmatched bases: 6. CDR3 nucleotide sequence: TGCAGCGTTAAACAGGGGAGCGCTGAAGCTTTCTTT. This sequence encodes CSVKQGSAEAFF.

The J gene is TRBJ2-3, the V gene TRBV6-5; 8 nucleotides agree with TRBD1. Germline V CDR1 and CDR2: MNHEY, SVGAGI. The CDR3 totals 14 residues. The J segment lost 1 base and the V segment lost 6 bases, leaving 3 bases of the junction unmatched. The CDR3 protein is CASRAGGGTDTQYF. CDR3 nucleotide sequence: TGTGCCAGCAGAGCAGGGGGCGGCACAGATACGCAGTATTTT.

This rearrangement joins TRBV14 to TRBJ2-2; no reliable D call. The V end was cut by 8 bases, the J end by 6 bases, with 13 bases between. The germline CDR1 and CDR2 sequences are SGHDN and FVKESK. The CDR3 has 13 amino acids. CDR3 region: CASQEVVAGELFF. The CDR3 region has the DNA TGTGCCAGCCAAGAGGTGGTGGCCGGGGAGCTGTTTTTT.

This sequence joins TRBV14 and TRBJ2-7, with TRBD2 matching 8 bases. Germline V CDR1 and CDR2: SGHDN, FVKESK. The J segment lost 5 bases and the V segment lost 0 bases, leaving 9 bases of the junction unmatched. This CDR3 contains 16 residues. The CDR3 reads CASSQERGGGRNEQYF. The CDR3 coding sequence is TGTGCCAGCAGCCAAGAGAGGGGCGGGGGGCGCAACGAGCAGTACTTC.

In this sample, this clone turned up a few times. The V and J genes are TRBV6-1 and TRBJ2-7, with D unresolved. Germline CDR1 and CDR2: MNHNS and SASEGT. The CDR3 covers 14 residues. V lost 1 base to trimming and J lost 4 bases, with 11 bases between them. CDR3: CASSEVAGGYEQYF. CDR3 nucleotide sequence: TGTGCCAGCAGTGAAGTGGCAGGTGGGTACGAGCAGTACTTC.

The CDR3 region is CASSERDTQYF. CDR3 coding DNA: TGTGCCAGCAGTGAGCGGGATACGCAGTATTTT. The V gene is TRBV6-6, the J gene TRBJ2-3, with D perhaps matching TRBD2 (5 bases). This CDR3 spans 11 amino acids. Trimming cost V 5 bases and J 6 bases, with 6 bases left between them. Germline CDR1 and CDR2: MNHNY and SVGAGI (reference sequence).

The rearrangement links TRBV9 to TRBJ2-3; the match to TRBD2 covers 8 bases. V dropped 0 bases and J dropped 0; count of bases not matched to a gene: 6. The CDR3 sequence is 17 residues long. Germline V gives CDR1 SGDLS, CDR2 YYNGEE. CDR3 region: CASSVAAIAGSTDTQYF. The CDR3 DNA follows: TGTGCCAGCAGCGTAGCGGCGATAGCGGGGAGCACAGATACGCAGTATTTT.

CDR3 amino acids: CASRSPGISGKQFF. The CDR3 nucleotides read TGTGCCAGCAGGTCTCCCGGGATCTCCGGGAAGCAGTTCTTC. This chain joins TRBV28 and TRBJ2-1; tentative D call: TRBD2 (5 bases). With 6 bases removed from V and 11 bases from J, the gap between germline ends came to 20 bases. In germline, CDR1 is MDHEN, CDR2 SYDVKM. This CDR3 spans 14 amino acids. The full variable domain, with the rest looked up from reference TRBV28 and TRBJ2-1, is DVKVTQSSRYLVKRTGEKVFLECVQDMDHENMFWYRQDPGLGLRLIYFSYDVKMKEKGDIPEGYSVSREKKERFSLILESASTNQTSMYLCASRSPGISGKQFFGPGTRLTVL.

J is TRBJ2-3 and V is TRBV6-6, with TRBD2 as a possible D gene (6 bases). V was trimmed by 0 bases and J by 1 base, leaving 11 bases between them. Germline V gives CDR1 MNHNY, CDR2 SVGAGI (reference sequence). CDR3 length equals 16 residues. CDR3 amino acids: CASSYSPGVRTDTQYF. CDR3 bases: TGTGCCAGCAGTTACTCCCCGGGAGTCCGCACAGATACGCAGTATTTT.

This chain uses TRBV27 with TRBJ1-6, with 7 bases identical to TRBD1. With 7 bases clipped from V and 7 bases from J, the junction kept 10 bases outside the gene matches. The CDR3 contains 15 residues. The V gene's germline CDR1 is MNHEY and CDR2 SMNVEV (reference sequence). The CDR3 bases are TGTGCCAGCAACCACAGGGGATCGCTAAATTCACCCCTCCACTTT. Protein: CASNHRGSLNSPLHF.

V usage is TRBV7-2 and J usage is TRBJ1-5; TRBD1 matches 7 bases. The germline gives CDR1 SGHTA, CDR2 FQGNSA. V lost 6 bases, J lost 7 bases, and 12 bases stayed unmatched. This CDR3 contains 15 residues. The CDR3 DNA is TGTGCCAGCAGTACTCGGACAGGATCGGGACAGCCCCAGCATTTT. It is translated as CASSTRTGSGQPQHF.

The CDR3 sequence: CAINRGQKYEQYF. In DNA, the CDR3 is TGTGCCATTAACAGGGGGCAGAAGTACGAGCAGTACTTC. The chain links TRBV7-2 to TRBJ2-7; 9 nucleotides align to TRBD1. From germline, CDR1 is SGHTA and CDR2 FQGNSA. V was pared by 10 bases and J by 4 bases, with 8 bases of the junction left unmatched. The CDR3 runs 13 residues.

The chain employs TRBV15 and TRBJ1-6; D is perhaps TRBD1 (5 bases). There are 16 residues in the CDR3. Looked up from germline, CDR1 is LNHNV and CDR2 is YYDKDF (reference sequence). The V and J ends lost 0 bases and 6 bases respectively, with 12 bases between them. The DNA for the CDR3 is TGTGCCACCAGCAGAGATCCATCGGGGGTTAATTCACCCCTCCACTTT. It yields the protein CATSRDPSGVNSPLHF.

The rearrangement links TRBV4-3 to TRBJ1-6; D is ambiguous. There are 19 residues in the CDR3. The V gene lost 0 bases and the J gene lost 0 bases, with 15 bases spanning the gap. Germline V gives CDR1 LGHNA, CDR2 YSLEER. In DNA form, the CDR3 reads TGCGCCAGCAGCCAAGAGGCTCATGGAGGAAGCTCCTATAATTCACCCCTCCACTTT. This encodes CASSQEAHGGSSYNSPLHF.